Here is one TCR beta chain with its context. What it binds is unknown. cDNA libraries of TCR beta carried unique molecular identifiers. Using its own MiXCR run on the PCR reads, TCRdb lists one record per CDR3 protein. Here the sample spans 800,000 to 950,000 distinct CDR3 sequences, roughly 50% being singletons. The sample originates from a study of post-analysis software for immune sequencing data. General study results and limits: Controls showed lower frequencies than patients for roughly five TRBV segments, and TRBV5-6, TRBV5-1 and TRBV20-1 were among these.

V dropped 0 bases and J dropped 3 bases, with 21 bases sitting between them. This CDR3 is built from 19 residues. The gene calls are TRBV12-3 or TRBV12-4 and TRBJ2-4; a possible D gene is TRBD2 (7 bases). This sequence originates from a girl aged 10 to 17 with multiple sclerosis. Sequencing was performed on blood. CDR3 nucleotides: TGTGCCAGCAGTTTAGCGCGAGAACTAGGGGGGGGGCACAAAAACATTCAGTACTTC. This sequence encodes CASSLARELGGGHKNIQYF.